This T cell receptor (beta chain) was identified in a study of graft-versus-host responses after intestinal transplantation. As for the study in general: Multivisceral, liver-intestinal, or isolated intestinal grafts were transplanted into recipients. Uniformly, recipients were administered anti-thymocyte globulin induction with subsequent tacrolimus and steroids for roughly three years.

Notes on the study in general: Among recipient marrow samples, GvH clones were found; some appeared first in ileum or blood. Allografts from individuals with graft-donor T cell macrochimerism displayed high graft-versus-host to host-versus-graft clonal ratios.

This CDR3 has 13 amino acids. The V gene's germline CDR1 is SGHDT and CDR2 YYEEEE. With 0 bases removed from V and 4 bases from J, the gap between germline ends came to 8 bases. Note on this clone: What it recognizes is unknown.

Generated by immunoSEQ multiplex PCR, the TCRdb table keeps only in-frame clones and is missing some. This table has about 93,000 clones, 85% to 95% appearing once. The receptor comes from a human donor who received an intestinal transplant. The chain combines TRBV5-6 with TRBJ2-7; no clear D. This specimen consisted of unstimulated CD8+ T cells sorted from spleen or lymph node cells, obtained before intestinal transplant. This chain's CDR3 is CASSLAVSYEQYF. The CDR3 DNA is TGTGCCAGCAGCTTGGCGGTGTCATACGAGCAGTACTTC. Looking up the rest from reference TRBV5-6 and TRBJ2-7 gives the full variable domain: DAGVTQSPTHLIKTRGQQVTLRCSPKSGHDTVSWYQQALGQGPQFIFQYYEEEERQRGNFPDRFSGHQFPNYSSELNVNALLLGDSALYLCASSLAVSYEQYFGPGTRLTVT.